Below, 2 T cell receptor beta chains from the same sample are listed, as sequenced in a study of cytomegalovirus exposure and HLA in healthy donors. 60 Vbeta and 13 Jbeta primers were used in PCR. Clones were read by immunoSEQ multiplex PCR, and TCRdb kept only the in-frame ones, dropping some. The table records 100,000 to 150,000 clones, under 85% of them present only once. The sample consisted of PBMCs. These receptor sequences come from a woman aged 50 to 65 in good health and CMV-seropositive.

The chain has TRBV5-4 and TRBJ2-2; 7 bases are shared with TRBD1. Germline V CDR1 and CDR2: SGHNT, YYREEE (reference sequence). The trim removed 0 bases at V and 0 bases at J, leaving 5 bases unmatched. The CDR3 is 17 residues long. The CDR3 region is CASSLGPGTANTGELFF. The CDR3 coding sequence is TGTGCCAGCAGCTTGGGTCCCGGGACAGCGAACACCGGGGAGCTGTTTTTT.

J is TRBJ1-2 and V is TRBV5-1, with TRBD1 matching over 7 bases. This CDR3 has 13 amino acids. Germline assignment: CDR1 SGHRS and CDR2 YFSETQ. V was clipped by 4 bases and J by 4 bases; unmatched bases: 4. The CDR3 spells CASSEAGGYGYTF. CDR3 nucleotides: TGCGCCAGCAGCGAGGCAGGGGGCTATGGCTACACCTTC.